The subject of this entry is one TCR beta chain. The antigen remains undetermined. Researchers reported that TCR beta cDNA libraries carried unique molecular identifiers. Out of roughly 0.95 to 11 million T cells, about 460,000 cDNA molecules were generated. TCRdb called the PCR reads again in MiXCR, with one record for every CDR3 protein. The table has about 820,000 distinct CDR3 sequences, approximately 50% seen once; the top ten hold about 4.5%. The sample originates from a study of post-analysis software for immune sequencing data. As for the study in general: The disease courses covered relapsing-remitting, secondary progressive and progressive-relapsing multiple sclerosis. Findings and limits, study-wide: Compared with controls, patients showed significantly lower normalized Chao1 diversity. Strong co-clustering by F measure linked samples that shared a preparation batch.

The sequence came from a girl between 10 and 17 years old with multiple sclerosis. The material sequenced was blood.

The CDR3: CSVESLNYGYTF. The CDR3 DNA is TGCAGCGTTGAAAGCCTGAACTATGGCTACACCTTC. The genes are TRBV29-1 and TRBJ1-2, with unresolved D. The CDR3 is 12 residues long. V lost 2 bases and J 2 bases, leaving 6 bases between the germline ends. Germline CDR1 SQVTM, CDR2 ANQGSEA.